The sequence of this TCR beta chain was determined in a study of blood T cell repertoires in COVID-19. Deletions cut 6 bases from V and 2 bases from J, with 14 bases between. Germline-derived CDR1 and CDR2 are MNHEY and SMNVEV (reference sequence). The length of the CDR3 is 14 residues. In the authors' methods: Nucleated cell counts were estimated from reference gene primer amplification. Libraries were prepared by immunoSEQ multiplex PCR; TCRdb keeps only in-frame clonotypes and omits some of them. V and J calls and clone size follow that table, whereas D and trimming were derived from the DNA. The sample has approximately 12,000 clones, 82% seen once.

The sample consisted of peripheral blood. J is TRBJ2-7 and V is TRBV27; tentatively, D is TRBD2 (5 bases). The clonotype was recovered from a woman aged 60 to 75 with acute or convalescent COVID-19. The CDR3 nucleotides read TGTGCCAGCAGCTCACGGACTGGAGCCTACGAGCAGTACTTC. It yields the protein CASSSRTGAYEQYF.